This is a list of T cell receptor beta chains from one sample in a study of Tregs in tolerant kidney transplant recipients. This table comes from immunoSEQ multiplex PCR, and its TCRdb copy is limited to in-frame clones, with some not included. The data show fewer than 100,000 clones, around 93% seen once. The material was Tregs from blood, obtained before the transplant. The source of these receptors is a human donor who received a combined kidney and bone marrow transplant. Each CDR3 is given with its conserved first and last residue. Fields, in order: V gene, D gene, clone size, J gene, CDR3 protein, CDR3 DNA. D genes are given only for firm matches. Where a row states a size, it is once, few, many or the class of an expanded clone; other rows omit it.

v_call: TRBV19; d_call: .; clone_size: .; j_call: TRBJ2-3; cdr3_aa: CASSRTSTSSTDTQYF; cdr3_nt: TGTGCCAGTAGTAGGACTTCAACCTCTAGCACAGATACGCAGTATTTT
v_call: TRBV10-3; d_call: .; clone_size: .; j_call: TRBJ2-1; cdr3_aa: CAASLSTENEQFF; cdr3_nt: TGTGCCGCCTCACTCTCGACAGAGAATGAGCAGTTCTTC
v_call: TRBV5-1; d_call: .; clone_size: .; j_call: TRBJ2-3; cdr3_aa: CASSLEAGAPDTQYF; cdr3_nt: TGCGCCAGCAGCTTGGAGGCAGGGGCGCCAGATACGCAGTATTTT
v_call: TRBV20-1; d_call: TRBD2; clone_size: once; j_call: TRBJ2-1; cdr3_aa: CSAMREWKFF; cdr3_nt: TGCAGTGCTATGCGGGAGTGGAAGTTCTTC
v_call: TRBV5-4; d_call: TRBD1; clone_size: .; j_call: TRBJ2-7; cdr3_aa: CASSPTGGGYEQYF; cdr3_nt: TGTGCCAGCAGCCCGACAGGGGGCGGTTACGAGCAGTACTTC
v_call: TRBV7-9; d_call: TRBD2; clone_size: .; j_call: TRBJ2-1; cdr3_aa: CASSSRRLAGQQFF; cdr3_nt: TGTGCCAGCAGCTCACGGAGACTAGCGGGCCAGCAGTTCTTC
v_call: TRBV7-2; d_call: .; clone_size: .; j_call: TRBJ1-1; cdr3_aa: CASSSYMNTEAFF; cdr3_nt: TGTGCCAGCAGCTCTTACATGAACACTGAAGCTTTCTTT
v_call: TRBV18; d_call: TRBD1; clone_size: .; j_call: TRBJ1-3; cdr3_aa: CASSPSGGTGNTIYF; cdr3_nt: TGTGCCAGCTCACCATCAGGGGGAACTGGAAACACCATATATTTT
v_call: TRBV28; d_call: .; clone_size: .; j_call: TRBJ2-5; cdr3_aa: CASSFRETQYF; cdr3_nt: TGTGCCAGCAGTTTCAGGGAGACCCAGTACTTC
v_call: TRBV30; d_call: .; clone_size: .; j_call: TRBJ2-1; cdr3_aa: CAWAGRSLTYNEQFF; cdr3_nt: TGTGCCTGGGCTGGGCGGAGTTTGACCTACAATGAGCAGTTCTTC
v_call: TRBV6-1; d_call: .; clone_size: .; j_call: TRBJ2-1; cdr3_aa: CASIGQGFEQFF; cdr3_nt: TGTGCCAGCATAGGGCAGGGGTTTGAGCAGTTCTTC
v_call: TRBV4-3; d_call: TRBD1; clone_size: .; j_call: TRBJ2-7; cdr3_aa: CASSHAPGQGFGEQYF; cdr3_nt: TGCGCCAGCAGCCACGCTCCGGGACAGGGGTTTGGCGAGCAGTACTTC
v_call: TRBV30; d_call: .; clone_size: .; j_call: TRBJ2-3; cdr3_aa: CAWTRWNTDTQYF; cdr3_nt: TGTGCCTGGACACGGTGGAACACAGATACGCAGTATTTT
v_call: TRBV28; d_call: TRBD1; clone_size: .; j_call: TRBJ2-2; cdr3_aa: CASSQWTGKNTGELFF; cdr3_nt: TGTGCCAGCAGTCAATGGACAGGGAAGAACACCGGGGAGCTGTTTTTT
v_call: TRBV5-1; d_call: .; clone_size: once; j_call: TRBJ2-7; cdr3_aa: CASSLELFGEQYF; cdr3_nt: TGCGCCAGCAGCTTGGAGCTATTCGGCGAGCAGTACTTC
v_call: TRBV28; d_call: TRBD1; clone_size: .; j_call: TRBJ1-2; cdr3_aa: CASTGTGVRGGYGYTF; cdr3_nt: TGTGCCAGCACAGGGACAGGGGTCCGGGGGGGCTATGGCTACACCTTC
v_call: TRBV10-3; d_call: .; clone_size: .; j_call: TRBJ1-4; cdr3_aa: CAISQGGSEKLFF; cdr3_nt: TGTGCCATCAGCCAGGGTGGTAGTGAAAAACTGTTTTTT
v_call: TRBV25-1; d_call: .; clone_size: few; j_call: TRBJ2-7; cdr3_aa: CASRRGPEGEQYF; cdr3_nt: TGTGCCAGCAGGAGGGGACCGGAAGGCGAGCAGTACTTC
v_call: TRBV19; d_call: TRBD1; clone_size: .; j_call: TRBJ2-2; cdr3_aa: CASSTRTGAVSNTGELFF; cdr3_nt: TGTGCCAGTAGTACCAGGACAGGCGCCGTATCGAACACCGGGGAGCTGTTTTTT
v_call: TRBV5-1; d_call: TRBD1; clone_size: once; j_call: TRBJ1-4; cdr3_aa: CASSLVPSFQGASEKLFF; cdr3_nt: TGCGCCAGCAGCTTGGTCCCAAGTTTTCAGGGGGCGAGTGAAAAACTGTTTTTT
v_call: TRBV11-1; d_call: TRBD2; clone_size: .; j_call: TRBJ2-1; cdr3_aa: CASSLGTSGRASDEQFF; cdr3_nt: TGTGCCAGCAGCTTAGGGACTAGCGGGAGGGCCTCGGATGAGCAGTTCTTC
v_call: TRBV4-3; d_call: TRBD1; clone_size: .; j_call: TRBJ2-5; cdr3_aa: CASSQMGQLIKETQYF; cdr3_nt: TGCGCCAGCAGCCAAATGGGACAGTTAATTAAAGAGACCCAGTACTTC
v_call: TRBV6-5; d_call: .; clone_size: .; j_call: TRBJ1-1; cdr3_aa: CTSSYSNPGQDEAFF; cdr3_nt: TGTACCAGCAGTTACTCGAACCCTGGGCAGGACGAAGCTTTCTTT
v_call: TRBV27; d_call: .; clone_size: .; j_call: TRBJ2-7; cdr3_aa: CASSSIEVSRYEQYF; cdr3_nt: TGTGCCAGCAGTTCTATTGAGGTTTCTCGGTACGAGCAGTACTTC
v_call: TRBV7-9; d_call: .; clone_size: .; j_call: TRBJ2-7; cdr3_aa: CASSRHSSQGRNEQYF; cdr3_nt: TGTGCCAGCAGCCGCCACTCATCACAGGGCCGGAACGAGCAGTACTTC
v_call: TRBV18; d_call: TRBD1; clone_size: .; j_call: TRBJ1-1; cdr3_aa: CASSRDSDTEAFF; cdr3_nt: TGTGCCAGCTCACGGGACAGCGACACTGAAGCTTTCTTT
v_call: TRBV28; d_call: .; clone_size: .; j_call: TRBJ1-5; cdr3_aa: CASRTTLVHQPQHF; cdr3_nt: TGTGCCAGCAGAACTACACTGGTTCATCAGCCCCAGCATTTT
v_call: TRBV18; d_call: .; clone_size: .; j_call: TRBJ2-3; cdr3_aa: CASSQLDSDSTDTQYF; cdr3_nt: TGTGCCAGCTCACAATTAGACAGCGATAGCACAGATACGCAGTATTTT
v_call: TRBV28; d_call: TRBD2; clone_size: .; j_call: TRBJ2-3; cdr3_aa: CASSGLAGSSTDTQYF; cdr3_nt: TGTGCCAGCAGTGGACTAGCGGGCTCTAGCACAGATACGCAGTATTTT
v_call: TRBV30; d_call: .; clone_size: .; j_call: TRBJ1-2; cdr3_aa: CAWSAGTGYGYTF; cdr3_nt: TGTGCCTGGAGTGCCGGGACGGGGTATGGCTACACCTTC
v_call: TRBV7-3; d_call: TRBD2; clone_size: .; j_call: TRBJ2-1; cdr3_aa: CASSLTPGLAYNEQFF; cdr3_nt: TGTGCCAGCAGCTTAACTCCGGGACTAGCCTACAATGAGCAGTTCTTC
v_call: TRBV6-1; d_call: .; clone_size: .; j_call: TRBJ1-5; cdr3_aa: CASTRGAYQPQHF; cdr3_nt: TGTGCCAGCACACGGGGGGCCTATCAGCCCCAGCATTTT
v_call: TRBV27; d_call: .; clone_size: .; j_call: TRBJ1-4; cdr3_aa: CASSYKWAGTNEKLFF; cdr3_nt: TGTGCCAGCAGTTACAAATGGGCTGGAACTAATGAAAAACTGTTTTTT
v_call: TRBV6-6; d_call: TRBD2; clone_size: .; j_call: TRBJ2-3; cdr3_aa: CASTTPGGRNTQYF; cdr3_nt: TGTGCCAGCACCACGCCGGGAGGGCGAAATACGCAGTATTTT
v_call: TRBV6-6; d_call: TRBD2; clone_size: .; j_call: TRBJ2-3; cdr3_aa: CASSYGGVGTDTQYF; cdr3_nt: TGTGCCAGCAGTTACGGGGGGGTCGGCACAGATACGCAGTATTTT
v_call: TRBV5-1; d_call: .; clone_size: once; j_call: TRBJ1-3; cdr3_aa: CASSLVPSGLDTIYF; cdr3_nt: TGCGCCAGCAGCTTGGTCCCTTCGGGTCTGGACACCATATATTTT
v_call: TRBV6-5; d_call: .; clone_size: .; j_call: TRBJ1-1; cdr3_aa: CASSPHDRPNTEAFF; cdr3_nt: TGTGCCAGCAGTCCCCACGACAGGCCGAACACTGAAGCTTTCTTT
v_call: TRBV28; d_call: .; clone_size: .; j_call: TRBJ2-7; cdr3_aa: CASRSIRKIFLDEQYF; cdr3_nt: TGTGCCAGCAGGTCGATTAGAAAGATCTTCCTAGACGAGCAGTACTTC
v_call: TRBV4-2; d_call: TRBD2; clone_size: .; j_call: TRBJ2-5; cdr3_aa: CASSPELAGGRGETQYF; cdr3_nt: TGTGCCAGCAGCCCCGAACTAGCGGGAGGCCGAGGGGAGACCCAGTACTTC
v_call: TRBV7-7; d_call: .; clone_size: .; j_call: TRBJ2-1; cdr3_aa: CASSLDAGSYNEQFF; cdr3_nt: TGTGCTAGCAGCTTAGATGCGGGAAGCTACAATGAGCAGTTCTTC
v_call: TRBV28; d_call: .; clone_size: .; j_call: TRBJ2-5; cdr3_aa: CASSLHPGTQYF; cdr3_nt: TGTGCCAGCAGTTTGCATCCCGGGACCCAGTACTTC
v_call: TRBV5-1; d_call: TRBD1; clone_size: .; j_call: TRBJ1-1; cdr3_aa: CASSLGGLGGAGTEAFF; cdr3_nt: TGCGCCAGCAGCTTGGGGGGTTTAGGGGGCGCGGGGACTGAAGCTTTCTTT
v_call: TRBV7-3; d_call: .; clone_size: .; j_call: TRBJ1-1; cdr3_aa: CASKNSVNTEAFF; cdr3_nt: TGTGCCAGCAAAAACAGCGTGAACACTGAAGCTTTCTTT
v_call: TRBV30; d_call: TRBD1; clone_size: .; j_call: TRBJ1-2; cdr3_aa: CAWSGDSVSRGYTF; cdr3_nt: TGTGCCTGGAGTGGGGACAGCGTCAGTCGTGGCTACACCTTC
v_call: TRBV5-1; d_call: .; clone_size: .; j_call: TRBJ2-1; cdr3_aa: CASSLSDRHNEQFF; cdr3_nt: TGCGCCAGCAGCTTGTCGGACAGACACAATGAGCAGTTCTTC
v_call: TRBV7-3; d_call: .; clone_size: .; j_call: TRBJ1-6; cdr3_aa: CASSYRSPESPLHF; cdr3_nt: TGTGCCAGCAGTTATCGGTCACCGGAATCACCCCTCCACTTT
v_call: TRBV18; d_call: TRBD2; clone_size: .; j_call: TRBJ2-5; cdr3_aa: CASSPRGGEQYF; cdr3_nt: TGTGCCAGCTCACCACGGGGGGGGGAGCAGTACTTC
v_call: TRBV11-2; d_call: .; clone_size: few; j_call: TRBJ1-1; cdr3_aa: CASSVRGGMNTEAFF; cdr3_nt: TGTGCCAGCAGCGTCCGGGGGGGAATGAACACTGAAGCTTTCTTT
v_call: TRBV7-9; d_call: .; clone_size: .; j_call: TRBJ1-5; cdr3_aa: CASSLDHSSTKNQPQHF; cdr3_nt: TGTGCCAGCAGCTTAGATCACTCCAGTACCAAAAATCAGCCCCAGCATTTT
v_call: TRBV6-1; d_call: .; clone_size: .; j_call: TRBJ2-2; cdr3_aa: CASSLTGTPGELFF; cdr3_nt: TGTGCCAGCAGTCTAACCGGGACCCCCGGGGAGCTGTTTTTT
v_call: TRBV29-1; d_call: .; clone_size: .; j_call: TRBJ2-1; cdr3_aa: CSVEKLDFSYNEQFF; cdr3_nt: TGCAGCGTTGAAAAACTGGATTTCTCCTACAATGAGCAGTTCTTC
v_call: TRBV23-1; d_call: TRBD2; clone_size: .; j_call: TRBJ2-7; cdr3_aa: CASTSRTSGSYEQYF; cdr3_nt: TGCGCCAGCACCTCCAGGACTAGCGGATCCTACGAGCAGTACTTC
v_call: TRBV18; d_call: TRBD1; clone_size: .; j_call: TRBJ2-7; cdr3_aa: CASSPAGTGATYEQYF; cdr3_nt: TGTGCCAGCTCACCAGCAGGGACAGGGGCAACCTACGAGCAGTACTTC
v_call: TRBV7-9; d_call: .; clone_size: .; j_call: TRBJ1-2; cdr3_aa: CASSSDGSGYGYTF; cdr3_nt: TGTGCCAGCAGCTCAGACGGTTCGGGATATGGCTACACCTTC
v_call: TRBV9; d_call: TRBD2; clone_size: .; j_call: TRBJ2-1; cdr3_aa: CASSSSGESGINEQFF; cdr3_nt: TGTGCCAGCTCGTCCTCCGGGGAGAGCGGGATCAATGAGCAGTTCTTC